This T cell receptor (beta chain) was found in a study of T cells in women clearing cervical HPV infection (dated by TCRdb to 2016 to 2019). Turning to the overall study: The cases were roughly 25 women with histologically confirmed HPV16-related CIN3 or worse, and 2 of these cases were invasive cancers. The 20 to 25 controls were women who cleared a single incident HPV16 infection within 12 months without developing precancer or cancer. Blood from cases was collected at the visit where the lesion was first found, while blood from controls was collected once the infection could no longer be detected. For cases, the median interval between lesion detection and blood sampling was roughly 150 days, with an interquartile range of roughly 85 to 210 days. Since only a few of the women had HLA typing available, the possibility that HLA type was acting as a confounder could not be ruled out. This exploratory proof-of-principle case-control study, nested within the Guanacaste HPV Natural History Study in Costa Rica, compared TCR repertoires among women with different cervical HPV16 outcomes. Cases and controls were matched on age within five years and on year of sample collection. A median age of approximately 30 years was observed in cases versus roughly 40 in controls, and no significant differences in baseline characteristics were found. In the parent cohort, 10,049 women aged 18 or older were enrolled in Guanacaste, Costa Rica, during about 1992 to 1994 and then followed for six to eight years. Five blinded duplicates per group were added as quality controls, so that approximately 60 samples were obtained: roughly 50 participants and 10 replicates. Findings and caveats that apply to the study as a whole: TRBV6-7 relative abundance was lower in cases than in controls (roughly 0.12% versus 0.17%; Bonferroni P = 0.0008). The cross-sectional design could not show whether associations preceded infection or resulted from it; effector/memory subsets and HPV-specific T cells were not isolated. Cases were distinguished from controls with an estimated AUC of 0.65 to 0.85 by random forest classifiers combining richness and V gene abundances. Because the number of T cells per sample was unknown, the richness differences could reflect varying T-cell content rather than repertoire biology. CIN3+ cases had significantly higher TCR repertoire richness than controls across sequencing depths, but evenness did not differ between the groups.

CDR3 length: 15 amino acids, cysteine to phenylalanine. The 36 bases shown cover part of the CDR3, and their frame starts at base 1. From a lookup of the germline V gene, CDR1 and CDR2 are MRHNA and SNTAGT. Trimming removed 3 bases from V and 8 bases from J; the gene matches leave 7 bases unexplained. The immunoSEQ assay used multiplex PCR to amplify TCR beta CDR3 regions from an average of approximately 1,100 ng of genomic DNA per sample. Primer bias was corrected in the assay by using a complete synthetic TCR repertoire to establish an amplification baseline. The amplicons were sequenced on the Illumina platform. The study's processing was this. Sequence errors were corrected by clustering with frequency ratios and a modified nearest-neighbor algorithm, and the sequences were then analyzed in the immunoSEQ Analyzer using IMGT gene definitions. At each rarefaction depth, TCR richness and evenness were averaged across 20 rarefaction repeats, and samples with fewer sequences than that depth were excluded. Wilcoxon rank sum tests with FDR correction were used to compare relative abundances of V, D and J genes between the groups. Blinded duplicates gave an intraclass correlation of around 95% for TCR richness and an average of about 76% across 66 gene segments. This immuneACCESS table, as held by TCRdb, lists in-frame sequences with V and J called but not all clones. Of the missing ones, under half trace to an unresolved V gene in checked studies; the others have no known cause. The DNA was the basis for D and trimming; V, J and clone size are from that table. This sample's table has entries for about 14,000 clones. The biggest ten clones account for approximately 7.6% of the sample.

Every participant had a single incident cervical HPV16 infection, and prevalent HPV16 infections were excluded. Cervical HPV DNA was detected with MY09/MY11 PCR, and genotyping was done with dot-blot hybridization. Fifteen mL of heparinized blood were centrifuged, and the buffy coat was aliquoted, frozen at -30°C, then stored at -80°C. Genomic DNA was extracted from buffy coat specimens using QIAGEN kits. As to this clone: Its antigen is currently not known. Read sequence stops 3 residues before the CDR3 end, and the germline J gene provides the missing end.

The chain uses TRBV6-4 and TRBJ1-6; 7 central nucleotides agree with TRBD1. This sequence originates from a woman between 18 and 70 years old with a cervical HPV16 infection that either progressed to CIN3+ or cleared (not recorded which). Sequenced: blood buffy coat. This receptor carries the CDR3 CASSDMGQNHSPLHF. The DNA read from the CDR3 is TGTGCCAGCAGTGATATGGGACAGAACCATTCACCC.